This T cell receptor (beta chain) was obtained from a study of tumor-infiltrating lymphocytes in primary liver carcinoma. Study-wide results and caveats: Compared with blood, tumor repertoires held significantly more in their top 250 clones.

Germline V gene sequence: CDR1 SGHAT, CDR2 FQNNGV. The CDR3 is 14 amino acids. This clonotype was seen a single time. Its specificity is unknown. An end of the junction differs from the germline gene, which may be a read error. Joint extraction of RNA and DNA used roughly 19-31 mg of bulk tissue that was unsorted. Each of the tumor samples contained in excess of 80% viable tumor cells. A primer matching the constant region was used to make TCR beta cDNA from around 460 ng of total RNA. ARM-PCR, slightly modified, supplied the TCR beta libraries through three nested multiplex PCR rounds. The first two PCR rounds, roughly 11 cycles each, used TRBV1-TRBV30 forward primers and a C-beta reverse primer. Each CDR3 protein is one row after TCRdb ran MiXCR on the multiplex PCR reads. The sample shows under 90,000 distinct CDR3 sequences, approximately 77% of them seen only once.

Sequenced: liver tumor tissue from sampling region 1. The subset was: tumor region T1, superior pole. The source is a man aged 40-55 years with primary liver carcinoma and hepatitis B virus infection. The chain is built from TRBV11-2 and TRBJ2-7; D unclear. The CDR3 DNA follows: TGTGTCAGCAGCTTAATACTACTCTCCTACGAGCAGTACTTC. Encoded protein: CVSSLILLSYEQYF.